The clone carrying this T cell receptor beta chain was counted only a few times. Other DNA sequences of this sample code for an identical CDR3. The data were taken from a study of blood T cell repertoires in COVID-19. Study as a whole: Samples of COVID-19 (acute and convalescent) were obtained from the United States, Italy and Spain. T cells, B-cell-depleted T cells, or PBMCs provided the cDNA or gDNA that served as material.

In the original workflow: Estimated nucleated cell counts came from reference gene primer amplification. Generated by immunoSEQ multiplex PCR, the TCRdb table keeps only in-frame clones and is missing some. V and J calls and clone size come straight from that table; D and trimming were deduced from the DNA. Seen here are about 210,000 clones, approximately 86% observed once, and the top ten hold roughly 0.7%. From germline, CDR1 is SGHNT and CDR2 YENEEA. The CDR3 has 12 amino acids. Trimming shortened V by 3 bases and J by 0 bases, and 2 bases separated the two germline ends. This rearrangement joins TRBV11-3 to TRBJ1-1; D is ambiguous. Sequences were obtained from peripheral blood. This TCR was sampled from a man aged 35 to 55 with acute or convalescent COVID-19. This CDR3 is CASSFMNTEAFF. CDR3 coding DNA: TGTGCCAGCAGCTTTATGAACACTGAAGCTTTCTTT.